This TCR beta chain was documented in a study of T cell changes during pregnancy in multiple sclerosis. This table comes from immunoSEQ multiplex PCR, and its TCRdb copy is limited to in-frame clones, with some not included. The sample carries roughly 80,000 clones, 89% recorded once. The germline V and J ends were trimmed by 0 bases and 9 bases, with 19 bases remaining between them. Germline values: CDR1 SGHRS, CDR2 YFSETQ. The CDR3 runs 16 residues. The receptor comes from a female donor with multiple sclerosis, enrolled in a pregnancy study. The chain uses TRBV5-1 and TRBJ1-3; D is unresolved. Material: peripheral blood, obtained before pregnancy. CDR3 sequence reads: CASSLEPSSWATTIYF. CDR3 nucleotides: TGCGCCAGCAGCTTGGAACCATCGTCTTGGGCAACCACCATATATTTT.